This TCR beta chain was recorded in a study of blood T cell repertoires in COVID-19. Across the study: Samples of COVID-19 (acute and convalescent) were obtained from the United States, Italy and Spain. PBMCs, B-cell-depleted T cells, or T cells provided the cDNA or gDNA that made up the material.

Per the study methods: How many nucleated cells were present was estimated from reference gene primer amplification. The repertoire was sequenced with immunoSEQ multiplex PCR; TCRdb's copy has only in-frame clones and lacks some. For V, J and clone size, that table is used; D and trimming come from the DNA. Of roughly 190,000 clones in the sample, more than 80% are singletons; the top ten hold approximately 10%. In Seattle, patients joined the study during active infection and were tracked longitudinally. The origin of this receptor is a woman in her thirties or forties with COVID-19, enrolled during active disease. The sample was peripheral blood.

The CDR3 DNA is TGTGCCAGCAGCTTAAAGCGAAACACCATATATTTT. It codes for CASSLKRNTIYF. This chain joins TRBV7-9 and TRBJ1-3, with D uncertain. V was clipped by 2 bases and J by 5 bases, with 4 bases between them. In germline, CDR1 is SEHNR, CDR2 FQNEAQ (reference sequence). This CDR3 spans 12 amino acids.